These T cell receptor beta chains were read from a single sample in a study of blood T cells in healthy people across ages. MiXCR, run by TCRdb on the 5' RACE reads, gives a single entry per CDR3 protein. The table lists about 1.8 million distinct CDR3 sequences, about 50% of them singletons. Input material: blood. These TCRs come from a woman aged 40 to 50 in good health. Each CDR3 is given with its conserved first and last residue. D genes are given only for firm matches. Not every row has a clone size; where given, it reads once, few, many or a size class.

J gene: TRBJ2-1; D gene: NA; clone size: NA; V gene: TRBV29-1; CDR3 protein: CSYSGLPLGNEQFF; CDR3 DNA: TGCAGCTACTCGGGACTCCCGCTCGGGAATGAGCAGTTCTTC
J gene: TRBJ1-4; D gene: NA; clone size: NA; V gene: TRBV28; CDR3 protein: CASSLGVAIKNNEKLFF; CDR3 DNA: TGTGCCAGCAGTTTAGGGGTCGCCATCAAAAATAACGAAAAACTGTTTTTT
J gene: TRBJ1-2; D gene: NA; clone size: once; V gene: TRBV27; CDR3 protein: CASRGGAFDYTF; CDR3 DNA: TGTGCCAGCAGGGGGGGGGCCTTTGACTACACCTTC
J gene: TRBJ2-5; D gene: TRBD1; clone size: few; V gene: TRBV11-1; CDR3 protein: CASSLGQGSIQETQYF; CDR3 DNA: TGTGCCAGCAGCTTAGGACAGGGGTCTATTCAAGAGACCCAGTACTTC
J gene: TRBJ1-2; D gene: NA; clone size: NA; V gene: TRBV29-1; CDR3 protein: CSVEEGFGGNGYTF; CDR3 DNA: TGCAGCGTTGAGGAGGGGTTTGGGGGGAATGGCTACACCTTC
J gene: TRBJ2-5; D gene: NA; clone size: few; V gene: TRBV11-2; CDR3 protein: CASTPLGGRLQETQYF; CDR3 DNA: TGTGCCAGCACCCCACTCGGGGGACGCCTCCAAGAGACCCAGTACTTC
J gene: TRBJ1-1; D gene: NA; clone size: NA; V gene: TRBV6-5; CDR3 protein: CASSSLTEAFF; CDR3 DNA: TGTGCCAGCAGTTCCCTCACTGAAGCTTTCTTT
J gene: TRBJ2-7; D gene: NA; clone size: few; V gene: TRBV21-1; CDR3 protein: CASSKVEFTRPHSSYEQYF; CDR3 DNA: TGTGCCAGCAGCAAAGTGGAGTTTACCCGACCTCACAGCTCCTACGAGCAGTACTTC
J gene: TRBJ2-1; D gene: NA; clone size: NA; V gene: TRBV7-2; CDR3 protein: CASSIDQSSYNEQFF; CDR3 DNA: TGTGCCAGCAGCATCGACCAGAGCTCCTACAATGAGCAGTTCTTC
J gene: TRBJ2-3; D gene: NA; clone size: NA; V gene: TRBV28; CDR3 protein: CASTIQGGFSTDTQYF; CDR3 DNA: TGTGCCAGCACAATTCAGGGGGGGTTTAGCACAGATACGCAGTATTTT
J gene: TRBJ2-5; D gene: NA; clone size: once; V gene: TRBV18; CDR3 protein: CASSPGRLSGETQYF; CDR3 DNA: TGTGCCAGCTCACCGGGAAGGTTGAGCGGGGAGACCCAGTACTTC
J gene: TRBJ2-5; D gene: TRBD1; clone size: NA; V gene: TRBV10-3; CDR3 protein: CAITAGTGQETQYF; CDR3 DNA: TGTGCCATCACCGCCGGGACAGGACAAGAGACCCAGTACTTC
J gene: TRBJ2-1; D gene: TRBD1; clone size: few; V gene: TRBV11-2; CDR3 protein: CASSFAPPTGGNEQFF; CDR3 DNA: TGTGCCAGCAGCTTCGCCCCGCCGACAGGGGGGAATGAGCAGTTCTTC
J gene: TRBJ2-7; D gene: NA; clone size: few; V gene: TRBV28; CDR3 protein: CASRESREQYF; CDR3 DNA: TGTGCCAGCAGGGAGAGCAGGGAGCAGTACTTC
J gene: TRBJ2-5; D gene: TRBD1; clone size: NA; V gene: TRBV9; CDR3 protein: CASSVWKAGGQETQYF; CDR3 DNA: TGTGCCAGCAGCGTATGGAAAGCAGGGGGCCAAGAGACCCAGTACTTC
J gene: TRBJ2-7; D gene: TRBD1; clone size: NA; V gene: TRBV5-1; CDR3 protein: CASSLSRGQYEQYF; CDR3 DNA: TGCGCCAGCAGCTTGAGTAGGGGGCAGTACGAGCAGTACTTC
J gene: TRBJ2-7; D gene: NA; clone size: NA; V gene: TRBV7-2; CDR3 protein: CASSLNKIYEQYF; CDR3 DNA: TGTGCCAGCAGCTTAAACAAGATCTACGAGCAGTACTTC
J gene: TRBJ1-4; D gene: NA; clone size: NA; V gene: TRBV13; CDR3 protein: CASSLSLSNEKLFF; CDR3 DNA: TGTGCCAGCAGCCTAAGTTTGAGTAATGAAAAACTGTTTTTT
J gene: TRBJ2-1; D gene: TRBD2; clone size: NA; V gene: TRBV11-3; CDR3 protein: CASSSVGRGHNEQFF; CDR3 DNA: TGTGCCAGCAGCTCCGTCGGGAGGGGCCACAATGAGCAGTTCTTC
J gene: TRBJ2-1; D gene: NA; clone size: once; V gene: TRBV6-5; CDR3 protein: CASSYTAPGYNEQFF; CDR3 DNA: TGTGCCAGCAGTTACACAGCTCCGGGGTACAATGAGCAGTTCTTC
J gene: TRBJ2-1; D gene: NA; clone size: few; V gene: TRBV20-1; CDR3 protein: CSAAVRTTGGREQFF; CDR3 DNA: TGCAGTGCTGCCGTTAGGACTACCGGGGGCAGGGAGCAGTTCTTC
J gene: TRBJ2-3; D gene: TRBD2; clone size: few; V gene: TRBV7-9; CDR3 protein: CASSLGAGLQADTQYF; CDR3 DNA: TGTGCCAGCAGCTTAGGAGCGGGACTTCAAGCAGATACGCAGTATTTT
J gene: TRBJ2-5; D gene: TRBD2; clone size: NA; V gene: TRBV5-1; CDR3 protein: CASSPDGLAGATGETQYF; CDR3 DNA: TGCGCCAGCAGCCCGGATGGCCTAGCGGGGGCAACGGGGGAGACCCAGTACTTC
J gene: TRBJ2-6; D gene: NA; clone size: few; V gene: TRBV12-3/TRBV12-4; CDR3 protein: CASSRVSGPKANVLTF; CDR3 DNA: TGTGCCAGCAGCCGCGTATCCGGGCCTAAGGCCAACGTCCTGACTTTC
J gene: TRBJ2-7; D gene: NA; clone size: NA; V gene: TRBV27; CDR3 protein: CASSFLSDNEQYF; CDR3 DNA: TGTGCCAGCAGTTTCTTATCCGACAATGAGCAGTACTTC
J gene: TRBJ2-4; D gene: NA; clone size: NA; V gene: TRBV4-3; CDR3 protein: CASSLHRDSAKNIQYF; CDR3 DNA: TGCGCCAGCAGCCTCCACAGGGATTCGGCCAAAAACATTCAGTACTTC
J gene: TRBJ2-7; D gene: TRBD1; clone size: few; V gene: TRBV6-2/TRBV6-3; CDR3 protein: CASSDRRTGSWEQYF; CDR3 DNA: TGTGCCAGCAGTGATCGCCGGACAGGGAGTTGGGAGCAGTACTTC
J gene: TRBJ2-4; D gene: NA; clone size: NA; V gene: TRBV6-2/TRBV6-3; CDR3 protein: CASSAGQGNGLQYF; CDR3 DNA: TGTGCCAGCAGTGCGGGGCAGGGGAATGGCCTTCAGTACTTC
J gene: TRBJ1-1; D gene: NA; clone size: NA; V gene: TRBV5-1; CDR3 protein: CASQDTANTEAFF; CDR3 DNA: TGCGCCAGCCAGGACACGGCGAACACTGAAGCTTTCTTT
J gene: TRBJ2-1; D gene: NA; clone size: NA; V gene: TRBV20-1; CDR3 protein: CSLPGVNNEQFF; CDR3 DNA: TGCAGTCTTCCCGGGGTCAACAATGAGCAGTTCTTC
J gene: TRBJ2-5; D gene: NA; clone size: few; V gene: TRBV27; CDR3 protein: CASSPLTASTVTQYF; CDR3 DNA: TGTGCCAGCAGTCCCCTGACAGCTTCTACCGTGACCCAGTACTTC
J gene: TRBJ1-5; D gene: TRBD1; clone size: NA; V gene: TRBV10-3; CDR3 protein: CAISGGTDSNQPQHF; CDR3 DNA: TGTGCCATCAGTGGCGGGACAGATAGCAATCAGCCCCAGCATTTT
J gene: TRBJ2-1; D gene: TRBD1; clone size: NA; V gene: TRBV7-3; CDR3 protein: CASSLTRQGGYNEQFF; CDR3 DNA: TGTGCCAGCAGCTTAACGAGACAGGGTGGGTACAATGAGCAGTTCTTC
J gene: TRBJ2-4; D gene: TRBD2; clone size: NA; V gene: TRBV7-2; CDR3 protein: CASSITSGGAAKNIQYF; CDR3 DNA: TGTGCCAGCAGCATAACTAGCGGGGGGGCGGCCAAAAACATTCAGTACTTC
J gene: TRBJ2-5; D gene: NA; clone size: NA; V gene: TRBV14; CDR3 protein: CASSPGKQQETQYF; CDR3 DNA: TGTGCCAGCAGCCCTGGGAAGCAGCAAGAGACCCAGTACTTC
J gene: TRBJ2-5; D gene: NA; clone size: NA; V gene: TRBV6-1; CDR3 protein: CASSRAQRGSRRETQYF; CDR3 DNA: TGTGCCAGCAGTCGAGCCCAGAGAGGGAGTAGGAGGGAGACCCAGTACTTC
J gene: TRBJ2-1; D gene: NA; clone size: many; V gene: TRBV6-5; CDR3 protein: CASSYSNNEQFF; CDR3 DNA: TGTGCCAGCAGTTACTCGAACAATGAGCAGTTCTTC
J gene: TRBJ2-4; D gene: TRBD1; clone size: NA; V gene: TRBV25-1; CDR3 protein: CASSETLTGKNIQYF; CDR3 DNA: TGTGCCAGCAGTGAAACCCTGACAGGGAAAAACATTCAGTACTTC
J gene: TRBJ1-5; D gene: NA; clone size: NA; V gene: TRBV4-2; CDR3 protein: CASSQNVDQPQHF; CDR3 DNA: TGTGCCAGCAGCCAAAATGTAGATCAGCCCCAGCATTTT
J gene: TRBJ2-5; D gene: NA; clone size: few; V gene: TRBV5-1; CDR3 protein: CASSTTIGTQETQYF; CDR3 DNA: TGCGCCAGCAGCACCACGATAGGAACTCAAGAGACCCAGTACTTC
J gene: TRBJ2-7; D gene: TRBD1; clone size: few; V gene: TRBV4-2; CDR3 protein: CASSQETGFRYEQYF; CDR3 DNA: TGTGCCAGCAGCCAAGAGACAGGGTTTAGGTACGAGCAGTACTTC
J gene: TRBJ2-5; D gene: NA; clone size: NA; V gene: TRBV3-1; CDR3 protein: CASSQDWRTLETQYF; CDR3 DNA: TGTGCCAGCAGCCAAGATTGGAGAACCCTAGAGACCCAGTACTTC
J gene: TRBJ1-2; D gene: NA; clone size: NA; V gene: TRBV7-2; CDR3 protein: CASSEQTGIYGYTF; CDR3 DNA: TGTGCCAGCAGCGAACAAACAGGGATATATGGCTACACCTTC
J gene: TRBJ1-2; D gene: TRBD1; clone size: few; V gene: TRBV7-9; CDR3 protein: CASSTGQGRYGYTF; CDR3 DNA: TGTGCCAGCAGCACCGGACAGGGGCGGTATGGCTACACCTTC
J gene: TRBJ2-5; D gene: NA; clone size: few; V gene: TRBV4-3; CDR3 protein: CASSQDGGSYNEQYF; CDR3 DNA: TGCGCCAGCAGCCAAGATGGGGGCTCATACAATGAGCAGTACTTC
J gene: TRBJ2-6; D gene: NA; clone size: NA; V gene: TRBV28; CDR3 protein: CASRSPPRQGWSGANVLTF; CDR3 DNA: TGTGCCAGCAGATCACCTCCCCGCCAGGGGTGGTCTGGGGCCAACGTCCTGACTTTC
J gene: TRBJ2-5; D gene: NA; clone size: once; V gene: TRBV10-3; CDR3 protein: CAISESHVANERETQYF; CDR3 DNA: TGTGCCATCAGTGAGTCCCATGTAGCAAACGAGAGGGAGACCCAGTACTTC
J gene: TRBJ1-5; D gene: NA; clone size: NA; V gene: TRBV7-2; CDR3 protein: CASSSGEGPLNQPQHF; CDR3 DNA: TGTGCCAGCAGCTCGGGGGAGGGGCCTCTAAATCAGCCCCAGCATTTT
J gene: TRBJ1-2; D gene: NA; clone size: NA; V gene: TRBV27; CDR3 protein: CASAQGWGNYGYTF; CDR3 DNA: TGTGCCAGCGCTCAGGGGTGGGGTAACTATGGCTACACCTTC